This TCR beta chain was captured in a study of graft-versus-host responses after intestinal transplantation. Study outcomes and limitations: Some GvH clones were seen earlier in gut or blood, suggesting intestinal origin. GvH clone levels peaked in circulation, and this peak was associated with early post-transplant HvG declines.

With respect to this clone: The antigen is undetermined.

The data were produced by immunoSEQ multiplex PCR, yet TCRdb's version contains in-frame clones alone and is incomplete. The data contain 90,000 to 150,000 clones, 85% to 95% of them singletons. The CDR3 extends over 12 amino acids. V lost 1 base and J 1 base, leaving 4 bases between the germline ends. CDR1 GTSNPN and CDR2 SVGIG come from the germline V gene (reference sequence). The sample in question was unstimulated CD8+ T cells sorted from spleen or lymph node cells, obtained before intestinal transplant. The clonotype originates from a human donor who received an intestinal transplant. This chain uses TRBV30 with TRBJ1-1; no definite D call. The CDR3: CAWSGENTEAFF. The CDR3 coding sequence is TGTGCCTGGAGTGGAGAGAACACTGAAGCTTTCTTT.